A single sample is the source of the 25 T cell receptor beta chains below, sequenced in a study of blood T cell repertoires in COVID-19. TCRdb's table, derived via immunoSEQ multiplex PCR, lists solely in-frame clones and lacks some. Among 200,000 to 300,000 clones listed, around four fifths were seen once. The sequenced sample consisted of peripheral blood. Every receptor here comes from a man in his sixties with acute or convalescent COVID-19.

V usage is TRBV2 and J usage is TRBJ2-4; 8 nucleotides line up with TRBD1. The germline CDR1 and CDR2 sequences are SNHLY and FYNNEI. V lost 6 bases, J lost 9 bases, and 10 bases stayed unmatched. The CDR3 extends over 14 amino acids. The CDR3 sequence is CASSETGQELIQYF. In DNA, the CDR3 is TGTGCCAGCAGCGAGACGGGACAGGAACTCATTCAGTACTTC. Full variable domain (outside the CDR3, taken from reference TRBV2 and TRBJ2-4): EPEVTQTPSHQVTQMGQEVILRCVPISNHLYFYWYRQILGQKVEFLVSFYNNEISEKSEIFDDQFSVERPDGSNFTLKIRSTKLEDSAMYFCASSETGQELIQYFGAGTRLSVL.

The CDR3 coding sequence is TGCGCCAGCAGCAACAGGGGGGCCCTGGGGGAAAAACTGTTTTTT. Protein product: CASSNRGALGEKLFF. The chain carries TRBV5-1 and TRBJ1-4, with 8 positions matching TRBD1. There are 15 residues in the CDR3. CDR1 SGHRS and CDR2 YFSETQ come from the germline V gene. V gave up 4 bases and J gave up 8 bases; unmatched junction bases: 10. Variable domain in full (rest from reference TRBV5-1 and TRBJ1-4): KAGVTQTPRYLIKTRGQQVTLSCSPISGHRSVSWYQQTPGQGLQFLFEYFSETQRNKGNFPGRFSGRQFSNSRSEMNVSTLELGDSALYLCASSNRGALGEKLFFGSGTQLSVL.

The CDR3 DNA is TGTGCCAGCAGCCCCCGGGGTAGCAATCAGCCCCAGCATTTT. It is translated as CASSPRGSNQPQHF. The V and J genes are TRBV7-2 and TRBJ1-5; the D is unclear. The CDR3 has 14 amino acids. Deletions cut 5 bases from V and 0 bases from J, with 8 bases between. Per the germline V gene, CDR1 is SGHTA and CDR2 is FQGNSA. Complete variable domain (other parts from reference TRBV7-2 and TRBJ1-5): GAGVSQSPSNKVTEKGKDVELRCDPISGHTALYWYRQSLGQGLEFLIYFQGNSAPDKSGLPSDRFSAERTGGSVSTLTIQRTQQEDSAVYLCASSPRGSNQPQHFGDGTRLSIL.

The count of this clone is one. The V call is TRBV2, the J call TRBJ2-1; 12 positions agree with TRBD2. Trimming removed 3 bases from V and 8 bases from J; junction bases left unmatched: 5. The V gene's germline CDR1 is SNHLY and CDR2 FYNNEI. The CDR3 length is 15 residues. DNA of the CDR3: TGTGCCAGCAGTGAGACTAGCGGGGGCAAGGATGAGCAGTTCTTC. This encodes CASSETSGGKDEQFF. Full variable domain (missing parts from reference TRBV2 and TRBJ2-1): EPEVTQTPSHQVTQMGQEVILRCVPISNHLYFYWYRQILGQKVEFLVSFYNNEISEKSEIFDDQFSVERPDGSNFTLKIRSTKLEDSAMYFCASSETSGGKDEQFFGPGTRLTVL.

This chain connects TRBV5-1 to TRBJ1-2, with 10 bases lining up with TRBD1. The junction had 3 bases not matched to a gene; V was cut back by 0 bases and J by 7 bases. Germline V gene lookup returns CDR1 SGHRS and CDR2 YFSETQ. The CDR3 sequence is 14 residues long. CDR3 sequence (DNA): TGCGCCAGCAGCTTGGGACAGGGGGCGCTTGGCTACACCTTC. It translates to CASSLGQGALGYTF.

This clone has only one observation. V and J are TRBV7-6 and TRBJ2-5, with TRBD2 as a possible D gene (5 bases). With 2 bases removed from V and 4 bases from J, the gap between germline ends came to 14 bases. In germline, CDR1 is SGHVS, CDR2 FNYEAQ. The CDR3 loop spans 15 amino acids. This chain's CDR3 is CASSLILAWGETQYF. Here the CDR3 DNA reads TGTGCCAGCAGCTTAATCTTAGCGTGGGGAGAGACCCAGTACTTC. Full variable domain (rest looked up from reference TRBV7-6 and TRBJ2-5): GAGVSQSPRYKVTKRGQDVALRCDPISGHVSLYWYRQALGQGPEFLTYFNYEAQQDKSGLPNDRFSAERPEGSISTLTIQRTEQRDSAMYRCASSLILAWGETQYFGPGTRLLVL.

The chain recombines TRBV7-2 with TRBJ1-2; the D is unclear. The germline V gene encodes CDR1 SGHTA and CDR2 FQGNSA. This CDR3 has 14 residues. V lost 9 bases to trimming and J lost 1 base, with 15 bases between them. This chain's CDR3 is CASKRTGVNYGYTF. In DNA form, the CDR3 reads TGTGCCAGTAAACGAACGGGTGTTAACTATGGCTACACCTTC. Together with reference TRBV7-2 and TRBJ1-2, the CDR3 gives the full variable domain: GAGVSQSPSNKVTEKGKDVELRCDPISGHTALYWYRQSLGQGLEFLIYFQGNSAPDKSGLPSDRFSAERTGGSVSTLTIQRTQQEDSAVYLCASKRTGVNYGYTFGSGTRLTVV.

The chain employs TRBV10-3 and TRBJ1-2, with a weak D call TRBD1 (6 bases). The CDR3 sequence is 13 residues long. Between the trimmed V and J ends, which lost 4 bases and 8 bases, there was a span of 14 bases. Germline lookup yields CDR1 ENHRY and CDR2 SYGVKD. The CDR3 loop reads CAISAPSRGGYTF. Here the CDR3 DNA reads TGTGCCATCAGTGCCCCGAGCAGGGGCGGCTACACCTTC.

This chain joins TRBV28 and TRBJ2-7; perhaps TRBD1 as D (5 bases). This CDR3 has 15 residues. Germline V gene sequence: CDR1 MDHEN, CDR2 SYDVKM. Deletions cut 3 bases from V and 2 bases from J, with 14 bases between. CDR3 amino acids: CASSFQGKGPYEQYF. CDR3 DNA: TGTGCCAGCAGTTTCCAGGGAAAGGGGCCCTACGAGCAGTACTTC.

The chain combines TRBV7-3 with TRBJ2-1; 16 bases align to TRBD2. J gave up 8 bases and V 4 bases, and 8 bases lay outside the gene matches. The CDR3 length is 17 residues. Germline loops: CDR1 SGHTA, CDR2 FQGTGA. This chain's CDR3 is CASSSSAGTSGRDEQFF. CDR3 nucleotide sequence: TGTGCCAGCAGCTCGTCCGCCGGGACTAGCGGGAGGGATGAGCAGTTCTTC.

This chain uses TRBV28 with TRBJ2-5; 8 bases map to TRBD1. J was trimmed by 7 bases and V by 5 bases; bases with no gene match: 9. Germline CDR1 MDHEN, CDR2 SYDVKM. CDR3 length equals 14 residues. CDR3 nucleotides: TGTGCCAGCAGTCCGCGGACAGGGTTGGGGACCCAGTACTTC. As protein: CASSPRTGLGTQYF.

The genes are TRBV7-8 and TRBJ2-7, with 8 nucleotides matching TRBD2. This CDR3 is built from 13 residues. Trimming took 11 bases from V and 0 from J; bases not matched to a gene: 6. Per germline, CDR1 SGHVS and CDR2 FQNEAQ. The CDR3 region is CASDGGVSYEQYF. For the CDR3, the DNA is TGTGCCTCGGACGGGGGGGTCTCCTACGAGCAGTACTTC.

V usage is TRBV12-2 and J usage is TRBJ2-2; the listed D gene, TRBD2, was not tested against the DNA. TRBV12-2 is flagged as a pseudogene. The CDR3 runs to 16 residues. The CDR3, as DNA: TGTGCAAGTCGCTTAGCGGCTAGATCTTACACCGGGGAGCTGTTTTTT. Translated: CASRLAARSYTGELFF.

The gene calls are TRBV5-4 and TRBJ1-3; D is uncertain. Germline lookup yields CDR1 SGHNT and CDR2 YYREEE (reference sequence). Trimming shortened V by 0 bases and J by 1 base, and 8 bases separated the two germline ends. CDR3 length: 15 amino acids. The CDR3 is CASSLAGVSGNTIYF. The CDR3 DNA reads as TGTGCCAGCAGCTTGGCCGGGGTTTCTGGAAACACCATATATTTT.

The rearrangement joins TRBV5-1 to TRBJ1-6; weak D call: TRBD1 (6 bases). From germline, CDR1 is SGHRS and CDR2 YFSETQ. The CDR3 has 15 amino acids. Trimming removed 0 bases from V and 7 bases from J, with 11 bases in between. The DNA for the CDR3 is TGCGCCAGCAGCTTGGACAGGGTTCCGAATTCACCCCTCCACTTT. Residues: CASSLDRVPNSPLHF. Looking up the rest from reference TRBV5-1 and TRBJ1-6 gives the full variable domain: KAGVTQTPRYLIKTRGQQVTLSCSPISGHRSVSWYQQTPGQGLQFLFEYFSETQRNKGNFPGRFSGRQFSNSRSEMNVSTLELGDSALYLCASSLDRVPNSPLHFGNGTRLTVT.

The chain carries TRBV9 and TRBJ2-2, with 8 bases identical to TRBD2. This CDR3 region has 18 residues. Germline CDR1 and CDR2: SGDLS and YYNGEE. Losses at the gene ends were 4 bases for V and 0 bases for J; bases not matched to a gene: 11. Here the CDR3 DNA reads TGTGCCAGCAGCCCCCGTTCGTGGCGGGGGGCGAACACCGGGGAGCTGTTTTTT. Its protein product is CASSPRSWRGANTGELFF.

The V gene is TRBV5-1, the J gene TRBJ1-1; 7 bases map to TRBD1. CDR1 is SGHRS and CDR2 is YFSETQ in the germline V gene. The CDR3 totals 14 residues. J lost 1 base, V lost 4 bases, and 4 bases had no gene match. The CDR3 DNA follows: TGCGCCAGCAGCCAGGGGGTTCGGAACACTGAAGCTTTCTTT. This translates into CASSQGVRNTEAFF.

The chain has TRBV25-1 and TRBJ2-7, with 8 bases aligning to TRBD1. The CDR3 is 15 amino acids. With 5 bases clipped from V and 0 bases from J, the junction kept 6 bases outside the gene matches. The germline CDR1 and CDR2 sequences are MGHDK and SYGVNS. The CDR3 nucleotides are TGTGCCAGCAGTAAGACAGGGGCCGCCTCCTACGAGCAGTACTTC. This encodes CASSKTGAASYEQYF.

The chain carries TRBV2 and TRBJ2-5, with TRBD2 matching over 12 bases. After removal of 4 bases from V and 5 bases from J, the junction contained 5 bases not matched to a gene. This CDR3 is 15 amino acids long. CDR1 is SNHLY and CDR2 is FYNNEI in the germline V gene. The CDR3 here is CASSATSGGGETQYF. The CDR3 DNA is TGTGCCAGCAGTGCGACTAGCGGGGGAGGCGAGACCCAGTACTTC.

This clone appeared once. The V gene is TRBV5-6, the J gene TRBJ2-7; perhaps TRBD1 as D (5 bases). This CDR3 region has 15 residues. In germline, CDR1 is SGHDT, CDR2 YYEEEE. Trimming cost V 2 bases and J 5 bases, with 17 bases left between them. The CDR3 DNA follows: TGTGCCAGCAGCTTCTGGGGCAGTGCACGGGACGAGCAGTACTTC. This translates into CASSFWGSARDEQYF.

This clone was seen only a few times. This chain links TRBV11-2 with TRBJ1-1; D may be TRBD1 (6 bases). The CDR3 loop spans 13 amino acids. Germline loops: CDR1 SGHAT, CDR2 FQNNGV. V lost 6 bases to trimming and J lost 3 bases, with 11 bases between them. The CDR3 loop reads CASRFTGYTEAFF. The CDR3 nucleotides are TGTGCCAGCAGGTTTACAGGGTACACTGAAGCTTTCTTT. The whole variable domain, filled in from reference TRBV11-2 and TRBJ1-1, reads EAGVAQSPRYKIIEKRQSVAFWCNPISGHATLYWYQQILGQGPKLLIQFQNNGVVDDSQLPKDRFSAERLKGVDSTLKIQPAKLEDSAVYLCASRFTGYTEAFFGQGTRLTVV.

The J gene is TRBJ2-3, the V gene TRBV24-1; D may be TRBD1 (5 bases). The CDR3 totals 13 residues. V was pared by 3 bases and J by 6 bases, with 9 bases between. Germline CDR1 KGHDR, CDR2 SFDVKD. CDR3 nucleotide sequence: TGTGCCACCAGTGATGGGGCTGGGGATACGCAGTATTTT. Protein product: CATSDGAGDTQYF.

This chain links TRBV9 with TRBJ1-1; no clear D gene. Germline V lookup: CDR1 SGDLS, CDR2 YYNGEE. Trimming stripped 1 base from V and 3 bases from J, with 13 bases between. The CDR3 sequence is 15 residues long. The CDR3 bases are TGTGCCAGCAGCGTAAATCAAGTTGAGGACACTGAAGCTTTCTTT. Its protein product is CASSVNQVEDTEAFF.

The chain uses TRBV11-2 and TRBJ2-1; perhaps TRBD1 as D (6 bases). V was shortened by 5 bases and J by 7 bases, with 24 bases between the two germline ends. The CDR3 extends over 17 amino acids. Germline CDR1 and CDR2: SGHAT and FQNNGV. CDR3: CASSRVQVRPRGNEQFF. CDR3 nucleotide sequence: TGTGCCAGCAGCCGAGTCCAGGTGCGCCCTAGGGGGAATGAGCAGTTCTTC.

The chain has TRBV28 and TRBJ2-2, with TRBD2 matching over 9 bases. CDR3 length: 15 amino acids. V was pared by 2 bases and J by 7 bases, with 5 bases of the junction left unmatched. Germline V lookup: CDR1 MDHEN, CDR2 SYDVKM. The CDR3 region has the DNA TGTGCCAGCAGTTTAGCGGGAGGGCCAGGCGGGGAGCTGTTTTTT. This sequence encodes CASSLAGGPGGELFF. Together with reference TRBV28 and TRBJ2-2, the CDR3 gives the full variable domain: DVKVTQSSRYLVKRTGEKVFLECVQDMDHENMFWYRQDPGLGLRLIYFSYDVKMKEKGDIPEGYSVSREKKERFSLILESASTNQTSMYLCASSLAGGPGGELFFGEGSRLTVL.